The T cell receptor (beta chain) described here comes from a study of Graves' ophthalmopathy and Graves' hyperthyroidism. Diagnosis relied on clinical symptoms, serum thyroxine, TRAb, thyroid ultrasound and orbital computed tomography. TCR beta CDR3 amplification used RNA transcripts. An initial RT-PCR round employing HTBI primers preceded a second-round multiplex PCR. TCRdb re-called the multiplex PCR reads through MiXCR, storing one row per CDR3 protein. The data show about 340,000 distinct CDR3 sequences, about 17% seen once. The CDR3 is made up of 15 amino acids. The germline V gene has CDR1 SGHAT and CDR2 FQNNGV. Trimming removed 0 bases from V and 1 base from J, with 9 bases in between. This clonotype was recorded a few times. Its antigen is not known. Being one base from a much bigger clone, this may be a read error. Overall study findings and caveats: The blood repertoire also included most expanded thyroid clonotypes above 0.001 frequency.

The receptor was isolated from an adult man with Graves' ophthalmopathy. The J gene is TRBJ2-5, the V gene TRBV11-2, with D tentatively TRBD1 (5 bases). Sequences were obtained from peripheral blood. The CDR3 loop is CASSLELQAQETQYF. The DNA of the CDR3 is TGTGCCAGCAGCTTAGAATTACAGGCCCAAGAGACCCAGTACTTC.